This T cell receptor beta chain is from a study of blood T cell repertoires in COVID-19. The CDR3 is 14 residues long. Germline assignment: CDR1 SGHRS and CDR2 YFSETQ. The V end lost 0 bases, the J end lost 9 bases, and 13 bases lay between the germline ends. Original methodology: Reference gene primers were amplified, and this amplification served to estimate nucleated cell counts. Using immunoSEQ multiplex PCR, the repertoire was profiled, and TCRdb retains in-frame clones only, with some absent. That table furnishes V, J and clone size, whereas the DNA furnished D and trimming. The data show roughly 170,000 clones, roughly nine tenths seen once.

What was sequenced was peripheral blood. The origin of this receptor is a man between 65 and 85 years old with active or convalescent COVID-19. The chain carries TRBV5-1 and TRBJ2-1, with a tentative D call TRBD2 (7 bases). CDR3 protein: CASSLVVGGGEQFF. CDR3 coding DNA: TGCGCCAGCAGCTTGGTAGTGGGAGGGGGTGAGCAGTTCTTC.